Following are 24 T cell receptor beta chains from one sample sequenced in a study of control samples from healthy donors and cancer patients. The assay was immunoSEQ multiplex PCR, and TCRdb's table has in-frame clones only and misses some. The table records 400,000 to 500,000 clones, 80% to 95% of them present only once. The sequenced sample was PBMCs. These receptors all stem from a middle-aged man with head and neck cancer.

The chain has TRBV5-5 and TRBJ2-1; D ambiguous. Germline CDR1 and CDR2: SGHKS and YYEKEE (reference sequence). V lost 2 bases to trimming and J lost 10 bases, with 10 bases between them. CDR3 length: 12 amino acids. CDR3 nucleotides: TGTGCCAGCAGCTTAGGCTGGCTGGAGCAGTTCTTC. Protein product: CASSLGWLEQFF.

The V and J genes are TRBV11-2 and TRBJ2-3; D possibly corresponds to TRBD2 (5 bases). V gave up 4 bases and J gave up 5 bases, with 10 bases separating them. Germline V CDR1 and CDR2: SGHAT, FQNNGV. This CDR3 is 13 amino acids long. CDR3 DNA sequence: TGTGCCAGCAGCTCCACTAGGAGAGATACGCAGTATTTT. Encoded protein: CASSSTRRDTQYF.

The chain employs TRBV21-1 and TRBJ2-7; no DNA check was done on the table's D call, TRBD1. TRBV21-1 constitutes a pseudogene. CDR3 length: 14 residues. The CDR3 DNA reads TGTGCCAGCAGCAGGGGACAGGTGAGCTACGAGCAGTACTTC. It encodes CASSRGQVSYEQYF.

The V and J genes are TRBV19 and TRBJ2-3, with no clear D. In germline, CDR1 is LNHDA, CDR2 SQIVND (reference sequence). Trimming removed 1 base at V and 5 bases at J, with 4 bases between. CDR3 length: 12 amino acids. CDR3 region: CASSIVEDTQYF. The CDR3 DNA reads as TGTGCCAGTAGTATAGTTGAAGATACGCAGTATTTT.

The rearrangement links TRBV7-8 to TRBJ1-3; perhaps TRBD1 as D (6 bases). CDR3 length equals 16 residues. Germline V CDR1 and CDR2: SGHVS, FQNEAQ. With 0 bases removed from V and 0 bases from J, the gap between germline ends came to 9 bases. CDR3 nucleotides: TGTGCCAGCAGCTTAGCCGGGACAAACTCTGGAAACACCATATATTTT. Its protein product is CASSLAGTNSGNTIYF.

The chain employs TRBV28 and TRBJ1-6, with 9 bases fitting TRBD1. The V gene's germline CDR1 is MDHEN and CDR2 SYDVKM. V was clipped by 6 bases and J by 9 bases; unmatched bases: 6. CDR3 length equals 14 residues. Here the CDR3 DNA reads TGTGCCAGCAGCTCACCGGGACAGGGTTCACCCCTCCACTTT. Residues: CASSSPGQGSPLHF.

The V gene is TRBV27, the J gene TRBJ2-7; possibly TRBD2 for D (5 bases). CDR3 length equals 15 residues. CDR1 is MNHEY and CDR2 is SMNVEV in the germline V gene (reference sequence). V was shortened by 5 bases and J by 6 bases, with 20 bases between the two germline ends. CDR3 sequence (DNA): TGTGCCAGCAGTCCCCCCCCGGGGTTAAAATTCGAGCAGTACTTC. As protein: CASSPPPGLKFEQYF.

The V gene is TRBV28, the J gene TRBJ1-2, with TRBD1 matching 10 bases. The CDR3 sequence is 16 residues long. Trimming at V came to 6 bases and at J to 6 bases, leaving 13 bases not matched to a gene. CDR1 and CDR2 from the germline V gene are MDHEN and SYDVKM. The CDR3 spells CASSDRDRGWGNGYTF. The CDR3 nucleotides read TGTGCCAGCAGCGACAGGGACAGGGGTTGGGGAAATGGCTACACCTTC.

The genes are TRBV9 and TRBJ1-1; D gene unclear. CDR1 is SGDLS and CDR2 is YYNGEE in the germline V gene. The CDR3 is 14 residues long. Deletions cut 0 bases from V and 10 bases from J, with 16 bases between. CDR3 nucleotide sequence: TGTGCCAGCAGCGTAGAGTCCAGGCCCACCCCAGCTTTCTTT. Translated, it gives CASSVESRPTPAFF.

The chain carries TRBV19 and TRBJ2-2, with 8 bases matching TRBD1. CDR3 length: 15 residues. J lost 6 bases, V lost 5 bases, and 8 bases had no gene match. The V gene's germline CDR1 is LNHDA and CDR2 SQIVND (reference sequence). CDR3 region: CASSDRGGFSGELFF. The CDR3 nucleotides read TGTGCCAGTAGTGACAGGGGCGGATTTTCCGGGGAGCTGTTTTTT.

Here the CDR3 DNA reads TGTGCCAGCAGCTTAGGAGGGGTACAGGGTCGGACTGAAGCTTTCTTT. It is translated as CASSLGGVQGRTEAFF. The chain employs TRBV7-2 and TRBJ1-1; weak D call: TRBD1 (6 bases). V was clipped by 1 base and J by 5 bases, with 17 bases between them. Germline CDR1 is SGHTA and CDR2 is FQGNSA. This CDR3 comprises 16 residues.

The gene calls are TRBV3-1 (or the pseudogene TRBV3-2) and TRBJ2-3; D possibly matches TRBD1 or TRBD2 (6 bases each). This CDR3 region has 16 residues. Germline CDR1 is LGHDT and CDR2 is YNNKEL (reference sequence). With 0 bases removed from V and 1 base from J, the gap between germline ends came to 11 bases. CDR3 sequence reads: CASSQDWGAGTDTQYF. DNA of the CDR3: TGTGCCAGCAGCCAAGATTGGGGGGCGGGCACAGATACGCAGTATTTT.

The chain uses TRBV6-5 and TRBJ1-6; the D is unclear. V was cut by 8 bases and J by 6 bases, with 11 bases left in between. Germline V gene lookup returns CDR1 MNHEY and CDR2 SVGAGI. The CDR3 totals 13 residues. CDR3 DNA: TGTGCCAGCCTGAAAGACCTTAATTCACCCCTCCACTTT. It translates to CASLKDLNSPLHF.

This clone was found once. The V gene is TRBV28, the J gene TRBJ2-2, with a possible D match to TRBD2 (7 bases). The length of the CDR3 is 15 residues. Germline lookup yields CDR1 MDHEN and CDR2 SYDVKM. With 9 bases removed from V and 0 bases from J, the gap between germline ends came to 14 bases. In nucleotides, the CDR3 is TGTGCCAGTAGACCGGGGGGCGCGAACACCGGGGAGCTGTTTTTT. This encodes CASRPGGANTGELFF.

The chain recombines TRBV7-9 with TRBJ1-5; tentative D call: TRBD1 (5 bases). V dropped 5 bases and J dropped 4 bases, with 18 bases sitting between them. The CDR3 spans 16 residues. Per the germline V gene, CDR1 is SEHNR and CDR2 is FQNEAQ (reference sequence). The CDR3 region has the DNA TGTGCCAGCAGCCTCAGGGAAGGGGACGGTAATCAGCCCCAGCATTTT. Protein product: CASSLREGDGNQPQHF.

This sequence joins TRBV7-6 and TRBJ2-7; D is possibly TRBD2 (5 bases). V was pared by 4 bases and J by 2 bases, with 12 bases between. The CDR3 is 14 amino acids. Germline V gene lookup returns CDR1 SGHVS and CDR2 FNYEAQ. The chain's CDR3 is CASSSLRGTYEQYF. As DNA, the CDR3 is TGTGCCAGCAGCTCGCTACGGGGTACCTACGAGCAGTACTTC.

The chain joins TRBV6-1 to TRBJ2-7; a weak D match, TRBD1 (6 bases). Between the trimmed V and J ends, which lost 0 bases and 3 bases, there was a span of 12 bases. This CDR3 is 15 amino acids long. The V gene's germline CDR1 is MNHNS and CDR2 SASEGT. The CDR3 coding sequence is TGTGCCAGCAGTGAAGCCGGGACAAGTATCTACGAGCAGTACTTC. Protein: CASSEAGTSIYEQYF.

The chain couples TRBV5-1 to TRBJ2-1; no clear D gene. V gave up 2 bases and J gave up 9 bases, with 15 bases separating them. The CDR3 spans 14 residues. Germline V gene lookup returns CDR1 SGHRS and CDR2 YFSETQ. In nucleotides, the CDR3 is TGCGCCAGCAGCTTAGGTGTTGGGATCAGTGAGCAGTTCTTC. Protein: CASSLGVGISEQFF.

The rearrangement joins TRBV6-2 or TRBV6-3 to TRBJ2-5; the D gene is possibly TRBD1 (5 bases). This CDR3 comprises 16 residues. Trimming left V 0 bases short and J 0 bases short, with 11 bases between. Per germline, CDR1 MNHEY and CDR2 SVGEGT. This chain's CDR3 is CASSYSRRQNQETQYF. In nucleotides, the CDR3 is TGTGCCAGCAGTTACTCGAGGCGACAGAACCAAGAGACCCAGTACTTC.

In its sample, this clone was seen once. The gene calls are TRBV4-1 and TRBJ2-1, with a possible D match to TRBD1 (6 bases). The germline gives CDR1 MGHRA, CDR2 YSYEKL. CDR3 length equals 15 residues. V was cut by 0 bases and J by 6 bases, with 12 bases left in between. The DNA of the CDR3 is TGCGCCAGCAGCCAAGAAACAGGGTTCAGCAATGAGCAGTTCTTC. This translates into CASSQETGFSNEQFF.

This chain connects TRBV3-1 (or the pseudogene TRBV3-2) to TRBJ1-2; possibly TRBD1 for D (5 bases). V lost 0 bases, J lost 5 bases, and 13 bases lay in between. The CDR3 length is 15 residues. Germline CDR1 and CDR2: LGHDT and YNNKEL (reference sequence). CDR3 sequence: CASSQDRGSGYGYTF. CDR3 nucleotide sequence: TGTGCCAGCAGCCAAGATAGGGGATCAGGATATGGCTACACCTTC.

The J gene is TRBJ2-7, the V gene TRBV19; TRBD1 aligns across 7 bases. Trimming at V came to 10 bases and at J to 3 bases, leaving 15 bases not matched to a gene. The CDR3 spans 15 residues. CDR1 and CDR2 (germline): LNHDA, SQIVND (reference sequence). CDR3 sequence: CATSKTGVVVYEQYF. DNA for the CDR3: TGTGCCACCTCTAAAACAGGGGTCGTAGTCTACGAGCAGTACTTC.

V and J are TRBV7-9 and TRBJ2-7; TRBD1 matches at 9 bases. This CDR3 region has 16 residues. V shed 5 bases, J shed 2 bases, and the junction held 10 bases outside the gene matches. Germline-derived CDR1 and CDR2 are SEHNR and FQNEAQ (reference sequence). CDR3 coding DNA: TGTGCCAGCAGCCCAGACGGGACAGGGTGGCCCTACGAGCAGTACTTC. Translation: CASSPDGTGWPYEQYF.

The CDR3 region has the DNA TGTGCCCTGGCAGGGAAACAGGGGGCACCCTACAATGAGCAGTTCTTC. This translates into CALAGKQGAPYNEQFF. This sequence joins TRBV7-9 and TRBJ2-1; 9 bases are shared with TRBD1. Trimming removed 11 bases from V and 2 bases from J; junction bases left unmatched: 13. This CDR3 has 16 residues. CDR1 is SEHNR, CDR2 FQNEAQ, per germline (reference sequence).